The text below deals with one T cell receptor (beta chain). Its antigen is undetermined. This sample was taken from a study of siplizumab effects on memory and regulatory T cells. The assay was immunoSEQ multiplex PCR, and TCRdb's table has in-frame clones only and misses some. The table has tens of thousands of clones, around 97% seen once; the top ten hold around 0.64%. CDR1 is WNHNN and CDR2 is SYGVQD in the germline V gene (reference sequence). The CDR3 contains 14 residues. With 6 bases removed from V and 9 bases from J, the gap between germline ends came to 18 bases. Study results and caveats: Alloreactive sequences from unstimulated CD4+ memory cells fell significantly with siplizumab. Roughly 75-95% of proliferating CD4+ or CD8+ clones lacked an assignable naive or memory phenotype.

Unstimulated naive, memory, effector memory and TEMRA subsets were also sequenced, drawn from a few donor pairs. This receptor was identified in a human donor in good health. Input material: naive CD4+ T cells sorted from blood. The chain links TRBV10-1 to TRBJ2-1; D might be TRBD1 or TRBD2, each matching 5 bases. CDR3 sequence: CASSRQRGQTEQFF. DNA of the CDR3: TGCGCCAGCAGCCGGCAGAGGGGCCAGACTGAGCAGTTCTTC.